What follows are 17 T cell receptor beta chains derived from one specimen sequenced in a study of OX40 agonist ivuxolimab in advanced cancers. Produced via immunoSEQ multiplex PCR; TCRdb's table is partial and in-frame only. The sample shows about 55,000 clones, approximately 91% of them seen only once. The specimen comprised CD4+ or CD8+ T cells sorted from blood, sampled in a trial of the OX40 agonist ivuxolimab. These receptors were obtained from an adult with an advanced solid tumor such as melanoma, head and neck, liver or kidney cancer.

The chain employs TRBV27 and TRBJ2-1; tentative D call: TRBD2 (5 bases). Trimming left V 3 bases short and J 6 bases short, with 9 bases between. Germline CDR1 is MNHEY and CDR2 is SMNVEV (reference sequence). The CDR3 runs to 13 residues. The CDR3 DNA sequence: TGTGCCAGCAGTTTTTCTAGCCCCAATGAGCAGTTCTTC. It is translated as CASSFSSPNEQFF.

The V and J genes are TRBV5-8 and TRBJ2-3; 10 bases fit TRBD2. CDR1 and CDR2 from the germline V gene are SGHTS and YDEGEE. Trimming removed 0 bases from V and 1 base from J; junction bases left unmatched: 11. The CDR3 consists of 19 residues. This chain's CDR3 is CASSLAWLAGVTGTDTQYF. The CDR3 nucleotides are TGTGCCAGCAGCTTGGCCTGGCTAGCGGGAGTCACGGGCACAGATACGCAGTATTTT.

The chain links TRBV5-1 to TRBJ1-1; D is possibly TRBD1 (6 bases). There are 14 residues in the CDR3. V lost 3 bases, J lost 4 bases, and 13 bases lay in between. The germline V gene has CDR1 SGHRS and CDR2 YFSETQ. The CDR3 spells CASSSLRGSTEAFF. In DNA form, the CDR3 reads TGCGCCAGCAGCTCCTTAAGGGGGAGCACTGAAGCTTTCTTT.

This chain connects TRBV5-1 to TRBJ2-5, with D hard to call. CDR3 length: 15 residues. The ends were cut back, 5 bases at V and 5 bases at J, with 19 bases in the middle. The V gene's germline CDR1 is SGHRS and CDR2 YFSETQ. As DNA, the CDR3 is TGCGCCAGCAGGGGAAATCCGTTTGGGCGGGAGACCCAGTACTTC. Translating it yields CASRGNPFGRETQYF.

J is TRBJ1-5 and V is TRBV6-1; 10 positions match TRBD1. The J segment lost 7 bases and the V segment lost 3 bases, leaving 3 bases of the junction unmatched. The germline V gene has CDR1 MNHNS and CDR2 SASEGT. The CDR3 runs to 14 residues. In DNA form, the CDR3 reads TGTGCCAGCAGTGACCAGGGACAGGGGCAGCCCCAGCATTTT. This codes for CASSDQGQGQPQHF.

The sample holds a few counts of this clone. The chain couples TRBV5-5 to TRBJ2-3; TRBD2 matches at 8 bases. Unmatched junction bases numbered 10, after V lost 4 bases and J lost 6 bases. The CDR3 length is 15 residues. Germline lookup yields CDR1 SGHKS and CDR2 YYEKEE (reference sequence). CDR3 region: CASSRAGSGADTQYF. The CDR3 DNA is TGTGCCAGCAGCCGGGCGGGTAGCGGGGCGGATACGCAGTATTTT.

On this clone: In this CDR3 the conserved last residue, phenylalanine or tryptophan, is missing, so a read error is likely. The DNA is omitted, as the CDR3 cannot be located on it reliably, and the CDR3 follows TCRdb's listing. The J gene is TRBJ2-6, the V gene TRBV28; the DNA was not compared with TRBD2, the D call given in the table. CDR1 is MDHEN, CDR2 SYDVKM, per germline. Including both end residues, the CDR3 is 9 amino acids long. The CDR3 loop is CASSPRLIL.

The rearrangement joins TRBV23-1 to TRBJ2-2, with D perhaps matching TRBD1 or TRBD2 (5 bases each). TRBV23-1 counts as an open reading frame of uncertain function. The CDR3 loop spans 20 amino acids. Trimming pared 4 bases from V and 0 bases from J, leaving 24 bases between. CDR3 DNA sequence: TGCGCCAGCAGTCCTCCGGGACGGGAATTTCGGCGGCCGAACACCGGGGAGCTGTTTTTT. Translation: CASSPPGREFRRPNTGELFF.

The chain couples TRBV5-1 to TRBJ2-2; D is unresolved. V dropped 4 bases and J dropped 6 bases, with 16 bases sitting between them. The germline V gene has CDR1 SGHRS and CDR2 YFSETQ. The CDR3 totals 15 residues. Here the CDR3 reads CASSTGSKAAGELFF. DNA for the CDR3: TGCGCCAGCAGCACCGGATCAAAGGCCGCCGGGGAGCTGTTTTTT.

The chain links TRBV21-1 to TRBJ2-6; TRBD1, as called in the table, went unchecked against the DNA. TRBV21-1 is given as a pseudogene. CDR3 length: 21 amino acids. The CDR3 loop is CASSKVRTRDTIQVGANVLTF. CDR3 DNA sequence: TGTGCCAGCAGCAAAGTTCGGACCCGGGACACCATTCAAGTGGGGGCCAACGTCCTGACTTTC.

V is TRBV11-2 and J is TRBJ2-5; the match to TRBD2 covers 7 bases. The CDR3 is made up of 15 amino acids. In germline, CDR1 is SGHAT, CDR2 FQNNGV. V was pared by 0 bases and J by 2 bases, with 3 bases of the junction left unmatched. The CDR3 nucleotides are TGTGCCAGCAGCTTAGATGCGGGAGCGCAAGAGACCCAGTACTTC. It specifies CASSLDAGAQETQYF.

V is TRBV10-3 and J is TRBJ1-4; D is unresolved. Trimming took 10 bases from V and 1 from J, leaving 10 bases between them. The CDR3 runs 13 residues. The germline gives CDR1 ENHRY, CDR2 SYGVKD. CDR3 region: CATVRETNEKLFF. CDR3 nucleotides: TGTGCCACCGTCCGAGAAACTAATGAAAAACTGTTTTTT.

V gene TRBV19 combines with J gene TRBJ2-1, with TRBD2 matching over 8 bases. Germline-derived CDR1 and CDR2 are LNHDA and SQIVND (reference sequence). J lost 3 bases, V lost 8 bases, and 6 bases had no gene match. This CDR3 has 14 residues. In nucleotides, the CDR3 is TGTGCCAGTGGAGCGGGAGTCTTCTACAATGAGCAGTTCTTC. This codes for CASGAGVFYNEQFF.

The chain carries TRBV28 and TRBJ2-4; 8 positions agree with TRBD2. The CDR3 totals 15 residues. Trimming took 7 bases from V and 0 from J; bases not matched to a gene: 5. Germline V CDR1 and CDR2: MDHEN, SYDVKM. CDR3 sequence: CASTVAGLAKNIQYF. The CDR3 coding sequence is TGTGCCAGCACGGTAGCGGGGCTAGCCAAAAACATTCAGTACTTC.

V and J are TRBV30 and TRBJ2-3; D not resolved. The germline V and J ends were trimmed by 1 base and 7 bases, with 12 bases remaining between them. The CDR3 is made up of 13 amino acids. CDR1 is GTSNPN and CDR2 is SVGIG in the germline V gene (reference sequence). The CDR3 region is CAWSEGGGNTQYF. The CDR3 DNA follows: TGTGCCTGGAGTGAGGGTGGTGGGAATACGCAGTATTTT.

V is TRBV5-1 and J is TRBJ2-2, with D perhaps TRBD1 or TRBD2 (5 bases each). Germline V gives CDR1 SGHRS, CDR2 YFSETQ. The length of the CDR3 is 19 residues. V shed 3 bases and J shed 6 bases, with 27 bases lying between them. CDR3 protein: CASSSRDGAGRSFAGELFF. The CDR3 nucleotides read TGCGCCAGCAGCTCAAGGGACGGGGCAGGGCGGTCGTTTGCCGGGGAGCTGTTTTTT.

The rearrangement joins TRBV12-1 to TRBJ1-5. TRBV12-1 is annotated as a pseudogene. The CDR3 has 16 residues. Here the CDR3 DNA reads TGTGCCAGCAGCCCCGGACGGAGGTTCGTTCTTTCGCCCCAGCATTTT. Translating gives CASSPGRRFVLSPQHF.